The source of this TCR beta chain is a study of lymphopenia after photon versus proton radiotherapy. Sequencing was performed with immunoSEQ multiplex PCR; in TCRdb, only in-frame clones are kept and a portion is missing. Of about 45,000 clones in the sample, 65% to 90% are singletons; the top ten hold 2.2%. The J segment lost 5 bases and the V segment lost 1 base, leaving 1 base of the junction unmatched. Looked up from germline, CDR1 is MNHNS and CDR2 is SASEGT. This CDR3 spans 13 amino acids. The sequence was obtained from a man in his forties with gastric cancer. The genes are TRBV6-1 and TRBJ2-5; 7 bases are a match to TRBD1. The starting material was peripheral blood, obtained from a patient treated with photon-based radiotherapy. Here the CDR3 DNA reads TGTGCCAGCAGTGAAGAAGGGGGCGAGACCCAGTACTTC. This codes for CASSEEGGETQYF.